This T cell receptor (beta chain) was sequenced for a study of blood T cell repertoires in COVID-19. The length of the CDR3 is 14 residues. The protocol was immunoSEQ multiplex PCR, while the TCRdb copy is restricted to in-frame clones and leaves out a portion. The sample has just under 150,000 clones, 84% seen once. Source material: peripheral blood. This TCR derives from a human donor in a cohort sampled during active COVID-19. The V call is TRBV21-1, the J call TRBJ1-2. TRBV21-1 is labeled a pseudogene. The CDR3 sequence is CATPWTAGGRGYTF. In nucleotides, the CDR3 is TGTGCCACCCCCTGGACGGCGGGGGGTAGGGGCTACACCTTC.